This T cell receptor (beta chain) was sequenced during a study of T cells expressing NK-cell markers (dated by TCRdb to the early 2020s). About the investigation overall: In sorted CD3+CD56+NKG2C+, CD3+CD56+NKG2C- and CD3+CD56-NKG2C+ T-cell subsets from several donors, TCR beta-chain repertoires were profiled. Of the eight sequenced donors, seven were found to be HCMV-seropositive and one was found to be HCMV-seronegative. Randomly selected healthy volunteers, three men and five women, were used as the eight sequenced donors. The libraries were sequenced on Illumina HiSeq 2000/2500, MiSeq or NextSeq, producing 2 x 150 bp reads.

The paper's findings and limits, for the study overall: Whether the expanded NKG2C-expressing T cell clones were specific for HCMV antigens remained unclear. Those dominant clonotypes were again the most abundant among CD3+CD56-NKG2C+ cells in a handful of donors, at about 25-65%. In six donors, the dominant CD3+CD56+NKG2C+ clonotypes ranked among the top 10 CD8+ clonotypes, making up about 1.0-7.5% of CD8+ T cells.

To determine HCMV serostatus, a commercial ELISA kit was used to detect HCMV-specific IgG in serum. Ficoll density gradient centrifugation was used to isolate peripheral blood mononuclear cells from blood. TCRdb names Illumina HiSeq 2000 as the instrument used. 5'RACE template switching, by which a universal primer site and unique molecular identifiers were added, was used to make TCR beta cDNA libraries. cDNA synthesis was primed from the TCR beta constant segment and was followed by two successive PCR amplification steps. Per the source publication's procedure: MIGEC was used to demultiplex reads and group reads by UMI, and MiTCR was used to assemble and quantify clonotypes. To exclude erroneous sequences, any TCR cDNA sequence not supported by at least two reads was discarded. The tcR package was used for downstream repertoire analysis, and clonotypes were matched between fractions using CDR3 nucleotide sequence together with V segment. VDJmatch was used to annotate antigen specificity against VDJdb, with one amino acid substitution allowed in CDR3. The reads, reprocessed by TCRdb, yield one row per CDR3 protein sequence and no DNA. TCRdb, rather than the study authors, made the V and J calls. The sample's table covers approximately 170,000 distinct CDR3 sequences. The top ten hold around 21% of the sample.

In the case of this clonotype: Its recognized antigen is unknown.

CDR1 and CDR2 are drawn from the germline V gene: MNHNS, SASEGT. The CDR3 spans 13 residues, from the cysteine through the phenylalanine. The record lacks a DNA sequence. The clonotype was recovered from a man aged 18-70 years in good health. Sequencing used blood T cells: a sorted CD56 or NKG2C T cell subset, CD4+ or CD8+ T cells, or bulk PBMC T cells (not recorded which). The rearrangement combines TRBV6-1 with TRBJ1-2; no DNA is available, so the TRBD1 call from TCRdb remains unchecked. The CDR3 in this case is CASRRQGWDGYTF.